Following are 18 T cell receptor beta chains from one sample sequenced in a study of regulatory T cells in long-lasting Graves disease. To make TCR beta libraries, researchers used iRepertoire HTBI primers and Arm-PCR of CDR3 regions. Each CDR3 protein is one row after TCRdb ran MiXCR on the multiplex PCR reads. The table includes 600,000 to 800,000 distinct CDR3 sequences, 30% detected once. Time point denoted: persistent/refractory GD, antithyroid drugs over 5 years with positive TRAb. With RNA extracted from PBMCs as input, the TCR library was made. The material sequenced was peripheral blood mononuclear cells (PBMCs), taken when the disease was refractory, from a patient treated with antithyroid drugs. These receptor sequences come from a female donor with Graves disease.

The J gene is TRBJ2-7, the V gene TRBV20-1; the match to TRBD2 covers 8 bases. With 0 bases clipped from V and 2 bases from J, the junction kept 15 bases outside the gene matches. Germline V gene sequence: CDR1 DFQATT, CDR2 SNEGSKA (reference sequence). The CDR3 sequence is 18 residues long. The CDR3 loop reads CSARERPGIAGTPYEQYF. The CDR3 nucleotides are TGCAGTGCTAGAGAAAGGCCAGGAATAGCGGGGACACCCTACGAGCAGTACTTC.

This chain joins TRBV2 and TRBJ2-1; 7 positions match TRBD2. The CDR3 is 15 amino acids. Per germline, CDR1 SNHLY and CDR2 FYNNEI. The V and J ends lost 2 bases and 5 bases, in that order; junction bases with no gene match: 6. The DNA for the CDR3 is TGTGCCAGCAGTGAATTGGGGGGGACGAACAATGAGCAGTTCTTC. Amino acid sequence: CASSELGGTNNEQFF.

The rearrangement uses TRBV12-3 or TRBV12-4 and TRBJ1-2; D unresolved. The CDR3 extends over 15 amino acids. V was shortened by 6 bases and J by 4 bases, with 18 bases between the two germline ends. DNA of the CDR3: TGTGCCAGCAGACAACACAGAGATTCCATCTATGGCTACACCTTC. Translating it yields CASRQHRDSIYGYTF.

J is TRBJ1-1 and V is TRBV29-1; TRBD1 is a possible D gene (5 bases). Trimming removed 0 bases at V and 0 bases at J, with 11 bases between. The CDR3 extends over 15 amino acids. CDR1 and CDR2 from the germline V gene are SQVTM and ANQGSEA. CDR3 sequence reads: CSVEDMGRVNTEAFF. The DNA for the CDR3 is TGCAGCGTTGAAGACATGGGACGGGTGAACACTGAAGCTTTCTTT.

The chain links TRBV7-9 to TRBJ1-5, with D hard to call. CDR1 is SEHNR and CDR2 is FQNEAQ in the germline V gene (reference sequence). Trimming cost V 6 bases and J 0 bases, with 12 bases left between them. This CDR3 region has 15 residues. The CDR3 reads CASRPLTDSNQPQHF. In DNA, the CDR3 is TGTGCCAGCAGACCACTTACAGATAGCAATCAGCCCCAGCATTTT.

The chain employs TRBV9 and TRBJ1-1; no clear D. V was cut by 4 bases and J by 0 bases, with 16 bases left in between. In germline, CDR1 is SGDLS, CDR2 YYNGEE. The CDR3 runs to 16 residues. The chain's CDR3 is CASSPRDRYMNTEAFF. In DNA form, the CDR3 reads TGTGCCAGCAGCCCCCGAGATCGATACATGAACACTGAAGCTTTCTTT. Together with reference TRBV9 and TRBJ1-1, the CDR3 gives the full variable domain: DSGVTQTPKHLITATGQRVTLRCSPRSGDLSVYWYQQSLDQGLQFLIQYYNGEERAKGNILERFSAQQFPDLHSELNLSSLELGDSALYFCASSPRDRYMNTEAFFGQGTRLTVV.

The chain recombines TRBV5-4 with TRBJ1-1; tentatively, D is TRBD1 (6 bases). CDR1 is SGHNT and CDR2 is YYREEE in the germline V gene (reference sequence). Trimming stripped 4 bases from V and 5 bases from J, with 15 bases between. There are 14 residues in the CDR3. The CDR3 coding sequence is TGTGCCAGCAGCAGGCGGGGGGCCGGGACTGAAGCTTTCTTT. Amino acid sequence: CASSRRGAGTEAFF.

This clonotype has only a few counts. The rearrangement joins TRBV6-1 to TRBJ2-5, with 9 bases matching TRBD1. Germline lookup yields CDR1 MNHNS and CDR2 SASEGT. This CDR3 has 17 residues. V was pared by 0 bases and J by 5 bases, with 10 bases of the junction left unmatched. The CDR3 DNA reads TGTGCCAGCAGTGAAGCAGGCAACAGGGGGCGTTGGGAGACCCAGTACTTC. Translation gives CASSEAGNRGRWETQYF.

The chain is built from TRBV12-3 or TRBV12-4 and TRBJ2-7, with TRBD1 as a possible D gene (6 bases). This CDR3 comprises 14 residues. Trimming stripped 5 bases from V and 1 base from J, with 12 bases between. Written as DNA, the CDR3 is TGTGCCAGCAGTCATGACAGGTTATCCTACGAGCAGTACTTC. It is translated as CASSHDRLSYEQYF.

The genes are TRBV6-1 and TRBJ1-1; D is unresolved. CDR3 size: 12 residues. Germline V gene sequence: CDR1 MNHNS, CDR2 SASEGT. Trimming took 6 bases from V and 4 from J, leaving 9 bases between them. CDR3 loop: CASRVSSTEAFF. The DNA for the CDR3 is TGTGCCAGCAGGGTATCGAGCACTGAAGCTTTCTTT.

The rearrangement joins TRBV30 to TRBJ1-1; tentative D call: TRBD1 (5 bases). V gave up 5 bases and J gave up 5 bases, with 15 bases separating them. The CDR3 sequence is 13 residues long. Germline loops: CDR1 GTSNPN, CDR2 SVGIG (reference sequence). The CDR3 reads CAWGRGLRTEAFF. The CDR3 coding sequence is TGTGCCTGGGGAAGGGGATTGAGGACTGAAGCTTTCTTT.

The chain combines TRBV10-3 with TRBJ1-2, with D possibly being TRBD1 (5 bases). Trimming shortened V by 6 bases and J by 5 bases, and 13 bases separated the two germline ends. The CDR3 is made up of 13 amino acids. The V gene's germline CDR1 is ENHRY and CDR2 SYGVKD. CDR3 region: CAISPRGEYGYTF. The CDR3 DNA is TGTGCCATCAGCCCCCGGGGGGAATATGGCTACACCTTC.

This clonotype was seen a few times. This chain uses TRBV15 with TRBJ1-5; D uncertain. The germline gives CDR1 LNHNV, CDR2 YYDKDF (reference sequence). This CDR3 contains 15 residues. The V end lost 0 bases, the J end lost 7 bases, and 13 bases lay between the germline ends. The CDR3 bases are TGTGCCACCAGCAGAGATGGCGGGGTGAGGCAGCCCCAGCATTTT. As protein: CATSRDGGVRQPQHF.

This clonotype has ten or more counts. This chain joins TRBV6-1 and TRBJ1-1; no clear D gene. Germline CDR1 reads MNHNS; CDR2 reads SASEGT. This CDR3 is built from 13 residues. V lost 5 bases, J lost 7 bases, and 14 bases lay in between. CDR3 region: CASSMVPEYEAFF. The CDR3 DNA follows: TGTGCCAGCAGTATGGTGCCTGAGTATGAAGCTTTCTTT.

This clonotype was observed a few times. The chain joins TRBV6-1 to TRBJ2-7; the D gene is possibly TRBD2 (7 bases). Per germline, CDR1 MNHNS and CDR2 SASEGT. Between the trimmed V and J ends, which lost 7 bases and 0 bases, there was a span of 13 bases. The CDR3 consists of 14 residues. CDR3 region: CASNRGAFSYEQYF. The CDR3 nucleotides are TGTGCCAGCAACCGGGGGGCGTTCTCCTACGAGCAGTACTTC.

CDR3 DNA: TGTGCCAGCAGCTTAGAGTGGGTGCGGGGCGGGGAGCTGTTTTTT. It translates to CASSLEWVRGGELFF. The rearrangement links TRBV11-2 to TRBJ2-2; perhaps TRBD2 as D (6 bases). Trimming shortened V by 0 bases and J by 7 bases, and 12 bases separated the two germline ends. This CDR3 spans 15 amino acids. Germline V gene sequence: CDR1 SGHAT, CDR2 FQNNGV.

V and J are TRBV12-3 or TRBV12-4 and TRBJ1-2; D possibly corresponds to TRBD1 (6 bases). This CDR3 spans 18 amino acids. Trimming left V 7 bases short and J 3 bases short, with 27 bases between. The CDR3 region has the DNA TGTGCCAGCACATACCGTTCTTCCTGGCGGGACAAGGACTATGGCTACACCTTC. This translates into CASTYRSSWRDKDYGYTF.

The sample holds a few counts of this clonotype. The chain recombines TRBV12-3 or TRBV12-4 with TRBJ1-3; tentative D call: TRBD1 (5 bases). Trimming stripped 4 bases from V and 2 bases from J, with 12 bases between. This CDR3 is built from 15 residues. CDR3 coding DNA: TGTGCCAGCAGTTCCTCGGGGGGGACTGGAAACACCATATATTTT. It translates to CASSSSGGTGNTIYF.